A selection of T cell receptor beta chains follows, all from one sample in a study of OX40 agonist ivuxolimab in advanced cancers. The table came from immunoSEQ multiplex PCR; TCRdb's copy has only in-frame clones and leaves some out. This sample has under 75,000 clones, with 84% found just once. Material: CD4+ or CD8+ T cells sorted from blood, obtained in a trial of the OX40 agonist ivuxolimab. The receptors originated from an adult with an advanced solid tumor such as melanoma, head and neck, liver or kidney cancer. CDR3s include the opening cysteine and the closing phenylalanine or tryptophan. The D gene is left open where the match is weak. Clone size is given for some rows only: seen once, a few or many times, or a class if the clone is expanded.

15,TRBD1,-,TRBV15,TRBJ1-2,CATSKQTTGAYGYTF,TGTGCCACCAGCAAGCAAACTACAGGGGCCTATGGCTACACCTTC
16,TRBD2,-,TRBV5-1,TRBJ2-5,CASSPVAGGHQETQYF,TGCGCCAGCAGCCCAGTAGCGGGGGGCCATCAAGAGACCCAGTACTTC
15,-,-,TRBV30,TRBJ1-2,CAWSVRQENNYGYTF,TGTGCCTGGAGTGTTCGGCAGGAGAATAACTATGGCTACACCTTC
13,TRBD1,-,TRBV6-1,TRBJ2-1,CASRRTGDNEQFF,TGTGCCAGCCGCCGGACAGGGGACAATGAGCAGTTCTTC
14,-,once,TRBV6-6,TRBJ1-2,CASSSGQIRGGYTF,TGTGCCAGCAGTTCCGGACAGATCAGGGGTGGCTACACCTTC
14,TRBD2,-,TRBV6-1,TRBJ2-1,CASYPSGTYNEQFF,TGTGCCAGTTATCCTAGCGGGACTTACAATGAGCAGTTCTTC
11,-,-,TRBV5-4,TRBJ2-3,CAAGGTDTQYF,TGTGCGGCTGGCGGCACAGATACGCAGTATTTT
14,TRBD2,-,TRBV7-2,TRBJ2-5,CASSPPGGGGTQYF,TGTGCCAGCAGCCCTCCCGGGGGGGGAGGGACCCAGTACTTC
15,-,-,TRBV6-1,TRBJ2-3,CASSAPPTRQGTQYF,TGTGCCAGCAGTGCCCCTCCGACTAGACAGGGTACGCAGTATTTT
15,TRBD2,-,TRBV19,TRBJ2-5,CASNYGGGWQETQYF,TGTGCCAGTAACTACGGCGGGGGGTGGCAAGAGACCCAGTACTTC